This T cell receptor (beta chain) was documented in a study of identical twins. TCRdb passed the 5' RACE reads through MiXCR, listing each CDR3 protein once. The sample includes around 960,000 distinct CDR3 sequences, approximately 13% seen only once; the top ten take about 1.5%. This clonotype has a count of ten or more. Germline V gives CDR1 SEHNR, CDR2 FQNEAQ (reference sequence). The V end was cut by 5 bases, the J end by 6 bases, with 13 bases between. The CDR3 loop spans 13 amino acids. These data were also filed under a second study, of yellow fever vaccine responses in identical twins.

The TCR sequence derives from a woman aged 18-29 years in good health. Specimen: PBMCs. The genes are TRBV7-9 and TRBJ1-2; D is perhaps TRBD1 (5 bases). CDR3 DNA: TGTGCCAGCAGCCAAGTGGCGGGGGATGGCTACACCTTC. Its protein product is CASSQVAGDGYTF.